This T cell receptor (beta chain) was identified in a study of OX40 agonist ivuxolimab in advanced cancers. Sequencing was performed with immunoSEQ multiplex PCR; in TCRdb, only in-frame clones are kept and a portion is missing. The top ten clones hold 5.4% of a sample with 50,000 to 60,000 clones, 80% to 90% of them seen once. CDR3 length: 15 amino acids. Trimming at V came to 6 bases and at J to 2 bases, leaving 8 bases not matched to a gene. CDR1 is SGHNT and CDR2 is YYREEE in the germline V gene (reference sequence). The sequence was obtained from an adult with an advanced solid tumor such as melanoma, head and neck, liver or kidney cancer. Material: CD4+ or CD8+ T cells sorted from blood, obtained in a trial of the OX40 agonist ivuxolimab. The chain links TRBV5-4 to TRBJ2-1; TRBD2 agrees at 7 bases. In DNA form, the CDR3 reads TGTGCCAGCACCCTTTGGGACTATACCTACAATGAGCAGTTCTTC. It codes for CASTLWDYTYNEQFF. The variable domain in full, with the rest retrieved from reference TRBV5-4 and TRBJ2-1, is ETGVTQSPTHLIKTRGQQVTLRCSSQSGHNTVSWYQQALGQGPQFIFQYYREEENGRGNFPPRFSGLQFPNYSSELNVNALELDDSALYLCASTLWDYTYNEQFFGPGTRLTVL.